This section outlines one T cell receptor (beta chain) sequence together with its context. Its antigen remains unknown. With UMI labels, 5' RACE was used to prepare the TRB cDNA libraries. TCRdb re-called the 5' RACE reads and shows each CDR3 protein once, DNA omitted. This listing includes some 150,000 distinct CDR3 sequences. The data were obtained in a study of CXCR3-negative and CXCR3-positive naive CD8 T cells. Regarding the study as a whole: CXCR3-positive naive cells had more hydrophobic TRB CDR3s than CXCR3-negative naive cells.

CDR3 size: 14 residues. Germline values: CDR1 GTSNPN, CDR2 SVGIG (reference sequence). This receptor was identified in a human donor in good health. Some clones in this sample may be carry-over from other donors' samples. This chain joins TRBV30 and TRBJ2-7; the TRBD1 assignment by TCRdb is unverifiable without DNA. Sequencing was carried out using naive CXCR3+ CD8+ T cells from blood. Specified subset: CD45RO-CCR7+CD27+CD95- naive CD8+ T cells expressing CXCR3 (TNR3+). The CDR3 loop is CAWISPGHTYEQYF.